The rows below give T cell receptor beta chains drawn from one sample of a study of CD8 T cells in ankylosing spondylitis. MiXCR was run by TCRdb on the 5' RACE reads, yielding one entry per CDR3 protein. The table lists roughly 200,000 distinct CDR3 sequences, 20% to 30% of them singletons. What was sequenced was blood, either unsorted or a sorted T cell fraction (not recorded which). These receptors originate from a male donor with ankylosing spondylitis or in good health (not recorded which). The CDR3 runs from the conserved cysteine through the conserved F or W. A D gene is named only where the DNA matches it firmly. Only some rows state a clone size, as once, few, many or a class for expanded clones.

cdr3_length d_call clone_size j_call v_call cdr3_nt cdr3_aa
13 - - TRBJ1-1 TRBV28 TGTGCCAGCAGTTTGGGGGGGCGCTGGGAAGCTTTCTTT CASSLGGRWEAFF
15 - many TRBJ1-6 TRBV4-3 TGCGCCAGCAGCCAAGCTGGAGGATCTAATTCACCCCTCCACTTT CASSQAGGSNSPLHF
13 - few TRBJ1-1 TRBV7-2 TGTGCCAGCAACCTGGGAGAGAACACTGAAGCTTTCTTT CASNLGENTEAFF
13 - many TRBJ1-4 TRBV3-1 TGTGCCAGCAGCCAAGAGAAATTGCAAAAACTGTTTTTT CASSQEKLQKLFF
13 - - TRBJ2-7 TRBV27 TGTGCCAGCAGTTATAACGTCGGTTACGAGCAGTACTTC CASSYNVGYEQYF
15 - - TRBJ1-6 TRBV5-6 TGTGCCAGCAGCTTGATTTCGGCTACCAGTTCACCCCTCCACTTT CASSLISATSSPLHF
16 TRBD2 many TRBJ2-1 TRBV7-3 TGTGCCAGCAGCCTCCGGGGGACGGGAGGGTACAATGAGCAGTTCTTC CASSLRGTGGYNEQFF
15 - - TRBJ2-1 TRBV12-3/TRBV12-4 TGTGCCAGCAGCCATCAGACCGCACGTACCAATGAGCAGTTCTTC CASSHQTARTNEQFF
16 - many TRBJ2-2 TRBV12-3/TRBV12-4 TGTGCCAGCAGAAGTAGCGGAGCCACGAACACCGGGGAGCTGTTTTTT CASRSSGATNTGELFF
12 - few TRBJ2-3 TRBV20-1 TGCAGTGCGCGACTAGAGCAATATACGCAGTATTTT CSARLEQYTQYF
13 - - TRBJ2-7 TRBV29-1 TGCAGCGTTGAAGATCAGGGGGGGGGAGAGCAGTACTTC CSVEDQGGGEQYF
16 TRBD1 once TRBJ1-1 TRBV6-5 TGTGCCAGCAGTTACTCACAGGGGGGGATGAACACTGAAGCTTTCTTT CASSYSQGGMNTEAFF
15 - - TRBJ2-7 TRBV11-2 TGTGCCAGCAGCTTAGTTAGTCTAGCTCTCTACGAGCAGTACTTC CASSLVSLALYEQYF
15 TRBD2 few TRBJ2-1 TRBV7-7 TGTGCTAGCAGCATAAGACTAGCGGGGGAGAGTGAGCAGTTCTTC CASSIRLAGESEQFF
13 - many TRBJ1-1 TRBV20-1 TGCAGTGCTGGGAGACAGCCGAACACTGAAGCTTTCTTT CSAGRQPNTEAFF
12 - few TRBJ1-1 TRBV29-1 TGCAGCGTTGTCTCGGAGGCCCTTGAAGCTTTCTTT CSVVSEALEAFF
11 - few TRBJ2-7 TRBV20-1 TGCAGTGCTCCCTGGGCGGGGGAGCAGTACTTC CSAPWAGEQYF
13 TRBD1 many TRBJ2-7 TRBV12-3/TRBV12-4 TGTGCCAGCAGGCACAGGGGTGGGTACGAGCAGTACTTC CASRHRGGYEQYF
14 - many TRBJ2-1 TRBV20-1 TGCAGTGCCCGGGGAAGGCGTTCCTACAATGAGCAGTTCTTC CSARGRRSYNEQFF
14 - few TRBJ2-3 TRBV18 TGTGCCAGCTCACCCCAAGAGGGGACAGATACGCAGTATTTT CASSPQEGTDTQYF
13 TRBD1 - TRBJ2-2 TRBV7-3 TGTGCCAGCAGGACAGGGGTCGCCGGGGAGCTGTTTTTT CASRTGVAGELFF
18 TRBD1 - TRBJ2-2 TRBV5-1 TGCGCCAGCAGCTTACGACAGGGTGCAAACGTGAACACCGGGGAGCTGTTTTTT CASSLRQGANVNTGELFF
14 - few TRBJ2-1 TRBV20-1 TGCAGTGCTTCTAGGTCAAGCTCCTACAATGAGCAGTTCTTC CSASRSSSYNEQFF
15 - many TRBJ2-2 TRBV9 TGTGCCAGCAGCGAGGGAGCCAGCTCCACCGGGGAGCTGTTTTTT CASSEGASSTGELFF
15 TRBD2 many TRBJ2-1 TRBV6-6 TGTGCCAGCAGCCGCGGGAGGGCGAGTTACAATGAGCAGTTCTTC CASSRGRASYNEQFF
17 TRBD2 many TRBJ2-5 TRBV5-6 TGTGCCAGCAGCTATAAGAGTAGCGGGGGGTACCAAGAGACCCAGTACTTC CASSYKSSGGYQETQYF
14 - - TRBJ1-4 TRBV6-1 TGTGCCAGCCGTCCTTACGCAACTAATGAAAAACTGTTTTTT CASRPYATNEKLFF
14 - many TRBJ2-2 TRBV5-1 TGCGCCAGCAGAGATAACGCGAACACCGGGGAGCTGTTTTTT CASRDNANTGELFF